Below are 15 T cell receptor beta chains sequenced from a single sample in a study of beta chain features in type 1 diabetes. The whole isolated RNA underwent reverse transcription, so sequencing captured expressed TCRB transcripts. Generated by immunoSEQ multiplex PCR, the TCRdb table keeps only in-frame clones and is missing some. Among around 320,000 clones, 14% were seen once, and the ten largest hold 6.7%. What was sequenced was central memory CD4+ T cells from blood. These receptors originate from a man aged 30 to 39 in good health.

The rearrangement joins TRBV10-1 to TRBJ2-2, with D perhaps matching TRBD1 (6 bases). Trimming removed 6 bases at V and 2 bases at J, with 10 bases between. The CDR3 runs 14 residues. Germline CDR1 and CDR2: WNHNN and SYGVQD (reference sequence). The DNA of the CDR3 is TGCGCCAGCAGAGAGGACAGTAACACCGGGGAGCTGTTTTTT. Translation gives CASREDSNTGELFF.

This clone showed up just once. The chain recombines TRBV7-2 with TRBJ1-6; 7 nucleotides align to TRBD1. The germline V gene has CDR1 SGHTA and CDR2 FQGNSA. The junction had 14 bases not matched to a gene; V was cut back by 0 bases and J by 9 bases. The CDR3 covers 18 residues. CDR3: CASSLAAGTRTGTSPLHF. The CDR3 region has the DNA TGTGCCAGCAGCTTAGCGGCGGGGACTCGGACAGGTACTTCACCCCTCCACTTT.

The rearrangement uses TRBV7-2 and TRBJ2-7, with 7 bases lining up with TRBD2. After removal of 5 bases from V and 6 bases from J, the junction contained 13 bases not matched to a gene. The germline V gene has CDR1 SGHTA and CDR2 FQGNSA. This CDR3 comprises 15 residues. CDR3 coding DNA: TGTGCCAGCAGCGGGGGGGGTGCGTTAACGGGCGAGCAGTACTTC. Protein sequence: CASSGGGALTGEQYF. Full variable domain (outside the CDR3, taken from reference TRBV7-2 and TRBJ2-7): GAGVSQSPSNKVTEKGKDVELRCDPISGHTALYWYRQSLGQGLEFLIYFQGNSAPDKSGLPSDRFSAERTGGSVSTLTIQRTQQEDSAVYLCASSGGGALTGEQYFGPGTRLTVT.

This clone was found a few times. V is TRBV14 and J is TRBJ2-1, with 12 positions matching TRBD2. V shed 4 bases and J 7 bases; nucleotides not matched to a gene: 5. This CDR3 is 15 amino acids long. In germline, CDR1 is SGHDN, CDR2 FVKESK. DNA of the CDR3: TGTGCCAGCAGCCGGGGACTAGCGGGCTTAAATGAGCAGTTCTTC. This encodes CASSRGLAGLNEQFF.

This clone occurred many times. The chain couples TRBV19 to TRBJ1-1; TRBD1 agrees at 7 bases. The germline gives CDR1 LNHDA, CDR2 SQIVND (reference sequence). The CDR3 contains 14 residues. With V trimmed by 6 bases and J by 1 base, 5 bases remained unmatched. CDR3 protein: CASRSRGENTEAFF. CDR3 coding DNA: TGTGCCAGTAGGTCCAGGGGGGAGAACACTGAAGCTTTCTTT.

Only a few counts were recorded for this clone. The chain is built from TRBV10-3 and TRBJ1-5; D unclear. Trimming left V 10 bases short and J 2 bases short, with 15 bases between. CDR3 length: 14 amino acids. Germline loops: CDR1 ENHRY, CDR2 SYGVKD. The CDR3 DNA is TGTGCCAGTCGCCACAGTCTGGGCAATCAGCCCCAGCATTTT. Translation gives CASRHSLGNQPQHF.

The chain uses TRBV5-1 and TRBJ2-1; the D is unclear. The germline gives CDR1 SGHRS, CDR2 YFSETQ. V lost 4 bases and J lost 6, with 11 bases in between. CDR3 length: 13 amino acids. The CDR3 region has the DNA TGCGCCAGCAGCCGCGACCCCGTCAATGAGCAGTTCTTC. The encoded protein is CASSRDPVNEQFF.

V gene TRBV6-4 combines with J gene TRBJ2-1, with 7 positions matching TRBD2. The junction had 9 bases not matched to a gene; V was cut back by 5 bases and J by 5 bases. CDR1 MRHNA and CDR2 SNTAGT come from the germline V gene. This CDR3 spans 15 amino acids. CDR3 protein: CASSLGGSLNNEQFF. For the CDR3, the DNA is TGTGCCAGCAGTTTGGGCGGGAGCCTCAACAATGAGCAGTTCTTC.

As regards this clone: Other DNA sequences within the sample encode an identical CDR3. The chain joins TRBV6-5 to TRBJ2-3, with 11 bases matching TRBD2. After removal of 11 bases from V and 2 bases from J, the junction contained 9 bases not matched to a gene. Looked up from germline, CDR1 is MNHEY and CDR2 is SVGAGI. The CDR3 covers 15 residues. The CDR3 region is CAVRLAGRSTDTQYF. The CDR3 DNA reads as TGTGCCGTCCGACTAGCGGGACGGTCCACAGATACGCAGTATTTT.

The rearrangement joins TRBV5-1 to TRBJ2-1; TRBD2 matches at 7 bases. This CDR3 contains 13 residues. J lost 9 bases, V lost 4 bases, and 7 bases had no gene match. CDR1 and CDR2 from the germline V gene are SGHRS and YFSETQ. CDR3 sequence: CASSPLTSSEQFF. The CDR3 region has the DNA TGCGCCAGCAGCCCCTTGACTAGCTCTGAGCAGTTCTTC.

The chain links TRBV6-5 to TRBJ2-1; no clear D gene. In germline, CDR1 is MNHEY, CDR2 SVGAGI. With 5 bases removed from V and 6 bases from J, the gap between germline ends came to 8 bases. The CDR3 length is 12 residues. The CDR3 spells CASSEFSNEQFF. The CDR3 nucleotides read TGTGCCAGCAGTGAATTTAGCAATGAGCAGTTCTTC.

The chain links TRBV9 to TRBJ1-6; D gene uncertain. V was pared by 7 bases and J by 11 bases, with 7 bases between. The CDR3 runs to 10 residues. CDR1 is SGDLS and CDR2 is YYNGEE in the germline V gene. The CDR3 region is CASLLPPLHF. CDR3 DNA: TGTGCCAGCCTTTTACCACCCCTCCACTTT.

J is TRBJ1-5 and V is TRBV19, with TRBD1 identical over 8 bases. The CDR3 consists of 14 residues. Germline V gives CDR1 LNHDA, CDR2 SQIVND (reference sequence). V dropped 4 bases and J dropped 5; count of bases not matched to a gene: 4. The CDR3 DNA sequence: TGTGCCAGTAGTAACCAGGGGGCGCATCAGCCCCAGCATTTT. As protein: CASSNQGAHQPQHF.

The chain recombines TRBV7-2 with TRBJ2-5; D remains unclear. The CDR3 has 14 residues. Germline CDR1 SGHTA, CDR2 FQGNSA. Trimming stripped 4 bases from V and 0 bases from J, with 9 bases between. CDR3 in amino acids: CASSSRANQETQYF. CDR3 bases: TGTGCCAGCAGCTCCCGGGCCAACCAAGAGACCCAGTACTTC. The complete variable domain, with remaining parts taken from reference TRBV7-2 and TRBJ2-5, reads GAGVSQSPSNKVTEKGKDVELRCDPISGHTALYWYRQSLGQGLEFLIYFQGNSAPDKSGLPSDRFSAERTGGSVSTLTIQRTQQEDSAVYLCASSSRANQETQYFGPGTRLLVL.

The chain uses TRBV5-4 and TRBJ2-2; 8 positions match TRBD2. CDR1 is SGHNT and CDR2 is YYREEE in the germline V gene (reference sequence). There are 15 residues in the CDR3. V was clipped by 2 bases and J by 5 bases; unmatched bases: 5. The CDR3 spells CASSLGLAETGELFF. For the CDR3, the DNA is TGTGCCAGCAGCTTAGGACTAGCTGAAACCGGGGAGCTGTTTTTT.